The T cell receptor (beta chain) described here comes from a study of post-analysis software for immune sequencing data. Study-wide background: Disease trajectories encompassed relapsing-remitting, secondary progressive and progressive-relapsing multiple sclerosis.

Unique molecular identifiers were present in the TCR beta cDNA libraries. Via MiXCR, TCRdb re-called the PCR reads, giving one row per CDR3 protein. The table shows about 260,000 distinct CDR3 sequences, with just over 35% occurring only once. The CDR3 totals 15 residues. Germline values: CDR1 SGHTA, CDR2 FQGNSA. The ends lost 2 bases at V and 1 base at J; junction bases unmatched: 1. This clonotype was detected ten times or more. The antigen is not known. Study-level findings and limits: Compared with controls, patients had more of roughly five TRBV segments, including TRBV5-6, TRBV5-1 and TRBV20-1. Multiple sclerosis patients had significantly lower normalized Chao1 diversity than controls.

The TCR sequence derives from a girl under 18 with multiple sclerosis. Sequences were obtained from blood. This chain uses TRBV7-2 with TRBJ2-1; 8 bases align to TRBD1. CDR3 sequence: CASSLQGASYNEQFF. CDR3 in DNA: TGTGCCAGCAGCTTACAGGGGGCATCCTACAATGAGCAGTTCTTC.